Listed below are T cell receptor beta chains from one sample, sequenced in a study of T cells in Graves' hyperthyroidism and ophthalmopathy. TCRdb re-called the multiplex PCR reads through MiXCR, storing one row per CDR3 protein. The repertoire holds under 450,000 distinct CDR3 sequences, around 14% seen once, with approximately 7.5% in the top ten. Sequenced input: blood. These receptors came from a woman under 30 with Graves' hyperthyroidism. CDR3s include the opening cysteine and the closing phenylalanine or tryptophan. The D gene is left open where the match is weak. Not every row has a clone size; where given, it reads once, few, many or a size class.

>many|TRBV6-1|-|TRBJ2-4
TGTGCCAGCAGTGAACGGGAATTAGCCAAAAACATTCAGTACTTC
CASSERELAKNIQYF
>many|TRBV10-1|-|TRBJ2-7
TGCGCCAGCAGTGAGAGTGGGGTAGTCTACGAGCAGTACTTC
CASSESGVVYEQYF
>-|TRBV6-1|-|TRBJ2-1
TGTGCCAGCATGGATTATTACAATGAGCAGTTCTTC
CASMDYYNEQFF
>few|TRBV9|TRBD2|TRBJ2-1
TGTGCCAGCAGCGCACCCTTAGCGGGGGGCTATTACAATGAGCAGTTCTTC
CASSAPLAGGYYNEQFF
>many|TRBV9|-|TRBJ2-7
TGTGCCAGCAGCGTAGGTGACCCAGAGGAGCAGTACTTC
CASSVGDPEEQYF
>many|TRBV5-8|-|TRBJ2-5
TGTGCCAGCAGCTCCCGTGGGCGGCAAGAGACCCAGTACTTC
CASSSRGRQETQYF
>-|TRBV14|-|TRBJ1-1
TGTGCCAGCAGCCTCAGGGAGGGGGTAACTGAAGCTTTCTTT
CASSLREGVTEAFF
>many|TRBV18|-|TRBJ2-4
TGTGCCAGCTCACCACCGGCCGGGAGTGGAAACATTCAGTACTTC
CASSPPAGSGNIQYF
>few|TRBV11-3|-|TRBJ2-1
TGTGCCAGCAACCGACGGGACCTCCCGGATGAGCAGTTCTTC
CASNRRDLPDEQFF
>-|TRBV18|-|TRBJ1-1
TGTGCCAGCTCACCACGTTCCCCACCCACTGAAGCTTTCTTT
CASSPRSPPTEAFF
>-|TRBV2|TRBD2|TRBJ2-1
TGTGCCAGCAGTGAAGTGCTAGCGGGGTCCAATGAGCAGTTCTTC
CASSEVLAGSNEQFF
>many|TRBV2|-|TRBJ1-2
TGTGCCAGCGGGGCTCGCACGGGCTATGGCTACACCTTC
CASGARTGYGYTF
>-|TRBV12-3/TRBV12-4|-|TRBJ2-2
TGTGCCAGCAGTTTAACCCAAAACACCGGGGAGCTGTTTTTT
CASSLTQNTGELFF
>-|TRBV4-2|-|TRBJ2-1
TGTGCCAGCAGCCAAGAGTCAGCTTACAATGAGCAGTTCTTC
CASSQESAYNEQFF
>many|TRBV19|-|TRBJ1-1
TGTGCCAGTAGGAGGGGGTTGAACACTGAAGCTTTCTTT
CASRRGLNTEAFF
>many|TRBV6-5|-|TRBJ1-1
TGTGCCAGCAGTTACTCGGTCGAGTACACTGAAGCTTTCTTT
CASSYSVEYTEAFF
>few|TRBV6-1|TRBD1|TRBJ2-5
TGTGCCAGCAGCCCCGGACAGGGTGGCCAAGAGACCCAGTACTTC
CASSPGQGGQETQYF
>many|TRBV27|-|TRBJ1-4
TGTGCCAGCAGTTTATTGGCGGGACAATCTTATGAAAAACTGTTTTTT
CASSLLAGQSYEKLFF
>-|TRBV5-4|-|TRBJ2-2
TGTGCCATCCCGACCCGGTCCGGGGAGCTGTTTTTT
CAIPTRSGELFF
>-|TRBV11-1|-|TRBJ2-1
TGTGCCAGCAGCTTAGACGGGAAGGACTATGAGCAGTTCTTC
CASSLDGKDYEQFF
>many|TRBV5-1|TRBD2|TRBJ2-3
TGCGCCAGCGGGCCAAAAGAGGGACTAGCGGCAGATACGCAGTATTTT
CASGPKEGLAADTQYF
>many|TRBV20-1|-|TRBJ2-5
TGCAGTGCTACCTTCCTAGGGGTCCAAGAGACCCAGTACTTC
CSATFLGVQETQYF
>many|TRBV7-9|TRBD1|TRBJ2-3
TGTGCCAGCAGCACCCCCAGGACAGGATCTACAGATACGCAGTATTTT
CASSTPRTGSTDTQYF
>many|TRBV5-1|-|TRBJ2-1
TGCGCCAGCAGCTTGGGTCCTACAGGGCCCAATGAGCAGTTCTTC
CASSLGPTGPNEQFF
>many|TRBV7-2|-|TRBJ2-7
TGTGCCAGCAGCTTAGACGGTAACAGTGGGGCCTACGAGCAGTACTTC
CASSLDGNSGAYEQYF
>many|TRBV11-2|TRBD2|TRBJ2-3
TGTGCCAGCAGCTTAGTGTCATGGACTAGCGGGGCGCCGAGCACAGATACGCAGTATTTT
CASSLVSWTSGAPSTDTQYF
>-|TRBV6-5|-|TRBJ2-1
TGTGCCAGCAGTTTCGGGCACGGGGGTGAGCAGTTCTTC
CASSFGHGGEQFF
>many|TRBV7-3|-|TRBJ2-3
TGTGCCAGCAGCTTAAGCGGCGAGGTCACAGATACGCAGTATTTT
CASSLSGEVTDTQYF
>few|TRBV6-1|TRBD1|TRBJ1-6
TGTGCCAGCAGCCCAGGGGGCCGAAGTTCACCCCTCCACTTT
CASSPGGRSSPLHF
>many|TRBV28|TRBD2|TRBJ2-7
TGTGCCAGCAGCTCGACTAGCGGGGGTGCCTACGAGCAGTACTTC
CASSSTSGGAYEQYF
>many|TRBV7-9|-|TRBJ1-6
TGTGCCAGCAGTCAATTGGGCCTTTCACCCCTCCACTTT
CASSQLGLSPLHF
>few|TRBV28|TRBD1|TRBJ1-4
TGTGCCAGCAGTTCGTCCGGGACAGGTATCCATGAAAAACTGTTTTTT
CASSSSGTGIHEKLFF
>many|TRBV12-3/TRBV12-4|-|TRBJ2-1
TGTGCCAGCAGTTTAGCCTGGGACTCCTACAATGAGCAGTTCTTC
CASSLAWDSYNEQFF
>-|TRBV5-4|-|TRBJ1-4
TGTGCCAGCAGCGCGGATGCAACTAATGAAAAACTGTTTTTT
CASSADATNEKLFF
>once|TRBV9|-|TRBJ1-1
TGTGCCAGCAGCGTAGTGGAAGGAGGGGCCTACACTGAAGCTTTCTTT
CASSVVEGGAYTEAFF
>-|TRBV30|TRBD1|TRBJ2-5
TGTGCCTGGAGTGTACTTCCGGCTATCCGCGGACAGGGAGGAAGGAAGACCCAGTACTTC
CAWSVLPAIRGQGGRKTQYF
>many|TRBV12-3/TRBV12-4|TRBD1|TRBJ2-1
TGTGCCAGCAGTTTTCCTTCCGGGACAGGGATCAATGAGCAGTTCTTC
CASSFPSGTGINEQFF
>many|TRBV6-5|TRBD1|TRBJ2-7
TGTGCCAGCACGAGGACAGGGGCCACCTATCTTTCCTACGAGCAGTACTTC
CASTRTGATYLSYEQYF
>many|TRBV12-3/TRBV12-4|-|TRBJ1-1
TGTGCCAGCAGTTTTGTGGGTGGAAGGACTGAAGCTTTCTTT
CASSFVGGRTEAFF
>-|TRBV9|-|TRBJ2-2
TGTGCCAGCAGCGTAGCGGATGCTGGTTCAAACACCGGGGAGCTGTTTTTT
CASSVADAGSNTGELFF
>-|TRBV20-1|TRBD1|TRBJ1-4
TGCAGTGCTAGAGCCGGGACAGATAATGAAAAACTGTTTTTT
CSARAGTDNEKLFF
>many|TRBV13|-|TRBJ2-1
TGTGCCAGCAGCACGGACCTACAGGGTAATGAGCAGTTCTTC
CASSTDLQGNEQFF
>-|TRBV12-3/TRBV12-4|TRBD1|TRBJ1-2
TGTGCCAGCAGCTATGGACAGGCGGGGATCTTTAACTATGGCTACACCTTC
CASSYGQAGIFNYGYTF
>many|TRBV12-3/TRBV12-4|-|TRBJ2-1
TGTGCCAGCAGTACTGGGACGGATTCCTACAATGAGCAGTTCTTC
CASSTGTDSYNEQFF
>many|TRBV7-2|-|TRBJ2-5
TGTGCCAGCAGCTTAGGACAATCGTACCAAGAGACCCAGTACTTC
CASSLGQSYQETQYF
>many|TRBV6-1|TRBD2|TRBJ2-7
TGTGCCAGCAGTATCGGGACTAGCGGATCAAGCTCCTACGAGCAGTACTTC
CASSIGTSGSSSYEQYF
>many|TRBV6-1|-|TRBJ1-2
TGTGCCAGCAGTTATATTCGGACGGGGGGGGGCTATGGCTACACCTTC
CASSYIRTGGGYGYTF
>-|TRBV9|-|TRBJ2-1
TGTGCCAGCAGCGTAGGAGGGGGGACTTCTCAGTTCTTC
CASSVGGGTSQFF
>many|TRBV3-1|-|TRBJ2-5
TGTGCCAGCAGCCAAGCGGGTGGGAGGGAGACCCAGTACTTC
CASSQAGGRETQYF
>-|TRBV6-1|TRBD1|TRBJ2-2
TGTGCCACGGTGACAGGGGGCTACGCCGGGGAGCTGTTTTTT
CATVTGGYAGELFF
>many|TRBV12-3/TRBV12-4|TRBD1|TRBJ2-2
TGTGCCAGCAGTTTTACAGGGGTCACCGGGGAGCTGTTTTTT
CASSFTGVTGELFF
>few|TRBV19|-|TRBJ2-3
TGTGCCAGTAGTATAGGAGTAATGGGCCTACTTTTGCCCTATACGCAGTATTTT
CASSIGVMGLLLPYTQYF
>-|TRBV11-2|-|TRBJ1-1
TGTGCCAGCAGATACTCCCCTGGTACTGAAGCTTTCTTT
CASRYSPGTEAFF
>-|TRBV20-1|TRBD1|TRBJ2-1
TGCAGTGCTAGTGGGGAAGGGACAGGGGATTTCAATGAGCAGTTCTTC
CSASGEGTGDFNEQFF
>many|TRBV11-3|-|TRBJ2-5
TGTGCCAGCAGCTTTGGTGGGACAACAGAAGAGACCCAGTACTTC
CASSFGGTTEETQYF
>many|TRBV20-1|TRBD2|TRBJ2-7
TGCAGTGCTAGAGCCAGCGGGAGATCCTACGAGCAGTACTTC
CSARASGRSYEQYF
>-|TRBV30|TRBD2|TRBJ2-7
TGTGCCTGGAGTGTGGGTGGGACTAGCGCGTACGAGCAGTACTTC
CAWSVGGTSAYEQYF
>many|TRBV27|-|TRBJ2-5
TGTGCCAGCAGTTTTAAGGCAGGGGAGTTTGCGGAGACCCAGTACTTC
CASSFKAGEFAETQYF
>few|TRBV7-9|-|TRBJ1-2
TGTGCCAGCAGCTCAGGGATGGAAAAAATTTTGACCTTC
CASSSGMEKILTF
>-|TRBV4-2|-|TRBJ2-7
TGTGCCAGCAGCCAAGAACAGCTCTCCTACGAGCAGTACTTC
CASSQEQLSYEQYF